The table lists the clone carrying this TCR beta chain with a few counts. Antigen unknown. Each donor's blood draw was 8.5 to 10 milliliters of peripheral blood. At least 7 million PBMCs were isolated per sample. The sample originates from a study of blood T cells in healthy people across ages. General study results and limits: Older age coincided with a roughly linear decline in TCR beta diversity per million T cells.

Combining a sample-barcoded 5' primer with a J-beta primer mix, a second PCR ran for roughly 7 to 11 cycles. TCRdb used MiXCR to reprocess the 5' RACE reads, holding one entry per CDR3 protein. The sample records roughly 640,000 distinct CDR3 sequences, approximately 30% being singletons. CDR3 length: 15 residues. The germline CDR1 and CDR2 sequences are SGHVS and FNYEAQ. After removal of 5 bases from V and 6 bases from J, the junction contained 12 bases not matched to a gene. Sequences were obtained from blood. The sequence was collected from a woman aged 80 or over in good health. The chain employs TRBV7-6 and TRBJ2-7; 8 bases align to TRBD1. DNA of the CDR3: TGTGCCAGCAGCACGAGACAGGGGCCACGCGGCGAGCAGTACTTC. Translated, it gives CASSTRQGPRGEQYF.